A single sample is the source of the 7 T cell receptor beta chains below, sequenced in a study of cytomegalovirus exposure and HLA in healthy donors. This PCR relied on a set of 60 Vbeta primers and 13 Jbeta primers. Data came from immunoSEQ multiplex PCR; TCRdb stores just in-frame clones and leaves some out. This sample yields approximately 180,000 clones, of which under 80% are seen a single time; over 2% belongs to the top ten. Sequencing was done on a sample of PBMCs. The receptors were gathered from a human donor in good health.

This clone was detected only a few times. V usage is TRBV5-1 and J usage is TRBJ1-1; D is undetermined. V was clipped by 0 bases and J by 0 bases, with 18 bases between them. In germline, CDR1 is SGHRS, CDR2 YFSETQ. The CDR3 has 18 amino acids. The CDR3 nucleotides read TGCGCCAGCAGCTTGGGGGGAGCAGGTTGGGGAATGAACACTGAAGCTTTCTTT. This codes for CASSLGGAGWGMNTEAFF.

Here the CDR3 reads CASSLYGAGEAFF. DNA for the CDR3: TGTGCCAGCAGCTTATATGGAGCCGGTGAAGCTTTCTTT. This chain connects TRBV7-8 to TRBJ1-1; the D is unclear. Germline V CDR1 and CDR2: SGHVS, FQNEAQ. Trimming took off 2 bases at V and 7 bases at J, with 11 bases between the two ends. CDR3 length equals 13 residues.

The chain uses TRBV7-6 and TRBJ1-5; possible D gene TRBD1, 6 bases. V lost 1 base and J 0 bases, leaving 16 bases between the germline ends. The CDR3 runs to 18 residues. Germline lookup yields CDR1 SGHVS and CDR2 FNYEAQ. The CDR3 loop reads CASSLERGSAYSNQPQHF. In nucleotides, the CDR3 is TGTGCCAGCAGCTTAGAAAGGGGGTCGGCCTATAGCAATCAGCCCCAGCATTTT.

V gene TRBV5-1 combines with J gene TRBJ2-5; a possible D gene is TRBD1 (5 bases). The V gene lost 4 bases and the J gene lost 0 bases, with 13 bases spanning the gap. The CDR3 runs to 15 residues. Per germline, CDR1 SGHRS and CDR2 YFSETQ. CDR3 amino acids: CASSPYQGDQETQYF. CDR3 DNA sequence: TGCGCCAGCAGCCCCTATCAGGGCGACCAAGAGACCCAGTACTTC.

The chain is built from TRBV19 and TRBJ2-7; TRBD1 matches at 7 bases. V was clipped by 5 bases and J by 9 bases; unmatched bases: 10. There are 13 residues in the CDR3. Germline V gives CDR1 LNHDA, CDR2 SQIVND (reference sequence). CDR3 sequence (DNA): TGTGCCAGTAGTCCCGGGCAGGGGGAACGGCAGTACTTC. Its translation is CASSPGQGERQYF.

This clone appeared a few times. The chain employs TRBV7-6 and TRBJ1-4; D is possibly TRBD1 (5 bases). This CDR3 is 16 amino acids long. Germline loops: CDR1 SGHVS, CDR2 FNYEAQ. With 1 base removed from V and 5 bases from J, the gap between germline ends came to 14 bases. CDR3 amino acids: CASSLVGGGENEKLFF. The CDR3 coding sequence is TGTGCCAGCAGCTTAGTCGGGGGAGGAGAAAATGAAAAACTGTTTTTT.

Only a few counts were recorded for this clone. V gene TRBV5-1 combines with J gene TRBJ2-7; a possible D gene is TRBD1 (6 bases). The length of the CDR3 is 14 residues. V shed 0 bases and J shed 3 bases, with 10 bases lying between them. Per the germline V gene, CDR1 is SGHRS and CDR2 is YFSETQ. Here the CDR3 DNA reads TGCGCCAGCAGCTTGGGAACAGGGAACTACGAGCAGTACTTC. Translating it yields CASSLGTGNYEQYF.